This TCR beta chain was found in a study of blood T cell repertoires in COVID-19. The V gene lost 6 bases and the J gene lost 2 bases, with 26 bases spanning the gap. Germline V CDR1 and CDR2: WSHSY, SAAADI. The CDR3 is made up of 19 amino acids. Using immunoSEQ multiplex PCR, the repertoire was profiled, and TCRdb retains in-frame clones only, with some absent. This table has roughly 250,000 clones, about 89% appearing once. The V and J genes are TRBV10-2 and TRBJ2-1, with D possibly TRBD2 on 6 matching bases. The sample taken for sequencing was peripheral blood. This clonotype originated in a man aged 35-49 years who had recovered from COVID-19. This chain's CDR3 is CASRGSGAGGEVAYNEQFF. The CDR3 coding sequence is TGCGCCAGCAGAGGAAGTGGTGCCGGGGGAGAGGTGGCCTACAATGAGCAGTTCTTC.